The present T cell receptor (beta chain) was sequenced within a study of vaccination and CD4 T cells after COVID-19. CDR1 and CDR2 from the germline V gene are WNHNN and SYGVQD (reference sequence). V lost 8 bases to trimming and J lost 1 base, with 15 bases between them. CDR3 length: 15 residues. Cultured CD4+ T cell DNA was sequenced using the Oncomine TCR Beta short-read assay. TCRdb fed the PCR reads into MiXCR, producing one record per CDR3 protein. The sample includes several thousand distinct CDR3 sequences, 50% to 65% of them seen just once. Treatment here: roughly 10-day PBMC culture with coronavirus spike peptide pools or control peptides (ViraFEST assay). In the case of this clonotype: What it binds is unknown.

The clonotype comes from a human donor who had recovered from COVID-19. The V and J genes are TRBV10-1 and TRBJ2-1; D might be TRBD1 or TRBD2, each matching 6 bases. Sequences were obtained from CD4+ T cells from blood, cultured in vitro. The CDR3, as DNA: TGCGCCAGCCTCAGCCGGGGGCTATCCTACAATGAGCAGTTCTTC. Its translation is CASLSRGLSYNEQFF.